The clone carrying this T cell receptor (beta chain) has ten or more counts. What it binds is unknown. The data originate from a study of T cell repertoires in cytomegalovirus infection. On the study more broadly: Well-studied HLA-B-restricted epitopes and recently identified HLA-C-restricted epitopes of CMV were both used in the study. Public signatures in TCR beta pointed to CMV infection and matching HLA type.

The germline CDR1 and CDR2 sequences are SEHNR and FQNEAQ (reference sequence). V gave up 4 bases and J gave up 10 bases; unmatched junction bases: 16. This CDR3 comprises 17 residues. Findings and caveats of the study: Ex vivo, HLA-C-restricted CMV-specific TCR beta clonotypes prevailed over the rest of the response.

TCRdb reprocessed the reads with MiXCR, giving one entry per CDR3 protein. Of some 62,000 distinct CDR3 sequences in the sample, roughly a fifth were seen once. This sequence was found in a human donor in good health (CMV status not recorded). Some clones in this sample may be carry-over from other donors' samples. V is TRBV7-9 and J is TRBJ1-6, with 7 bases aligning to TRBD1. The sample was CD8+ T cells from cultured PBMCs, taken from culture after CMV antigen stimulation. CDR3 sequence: CASSSHDKTGSGSPLHF. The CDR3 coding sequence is TGTGCCAGCAGCTCCCACGATAAGACAGGGTCGGGATCACCCCTCCACTTT.